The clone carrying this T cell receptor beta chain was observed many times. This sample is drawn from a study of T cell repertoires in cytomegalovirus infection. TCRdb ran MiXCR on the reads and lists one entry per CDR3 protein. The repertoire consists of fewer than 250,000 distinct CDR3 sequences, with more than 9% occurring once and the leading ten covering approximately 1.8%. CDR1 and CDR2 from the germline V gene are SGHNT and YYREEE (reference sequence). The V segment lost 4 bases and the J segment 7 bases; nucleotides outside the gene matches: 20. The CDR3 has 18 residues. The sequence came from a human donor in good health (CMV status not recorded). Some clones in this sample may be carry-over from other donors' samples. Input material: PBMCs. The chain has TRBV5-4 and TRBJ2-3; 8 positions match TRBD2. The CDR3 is CASSPTPGLAERGNTQYF. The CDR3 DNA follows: TGTGCCAGCAGCCCTACCCCGGGGCTAGCGGAGCGGGGGAATACGCAGTATTTT.